These 24 T cell receptor beta chains were all obtained from the same sample, sequenced in a study of blood T cell repertoires in COVID-19. Method: immunoSEQ multiplex PCR; TCRdb's copy keeps in-frame clones and lacks some. Seen here are about 330,000 clones, roughly 87% observed once, and the top ten hold more than 0.8%. The sample comprised PBMCs or T cells enriched from blood (not recorded which). These receptors all stem from a woman under 40 who had recovered from COVID-19.

The chain links TRBV29-1 to TRBJ2-4; D is undetermined. CDR1 and CDR2 (germline): SQVTM, ANQGSEA. V lost 6 bases and J lost 6, with 12 bases in between. The CDR3 is 12 amino acids. The CDR3 is CSVDLDTNIQYF. The CDR3 bases are TGCAGCGTCGACCTAGATACAAACATTCAGTACTTC.

V gene TRBV4-3 combines with J gene TRBJ2-7; maybe TRBD1 (5 bases). Deletions cut 2 bases from V and 4 bases from J, with 9 bases between. The CDR3 sequence is 13 residues long. Germline CDR1 is LGHNA and CDR2 is YSLEER. CDR3 protein: CASSQNRYYEQYF. CDR3 in DNA: TGCGCCAGCAGCCAAAACAGGTATTACGAGCAGTACTTC.

This chain links TRBV6-5 with TRBJ1-6; a possible D gene is TRBD1 (5 bases). This CDR3 has 15 residues. Germline lookup yields CDR1 MNHEY and CDR2 SVGAGI. The V end lost 0 bases, the J end lost 6 bases, and 9 bases lay between the germline ends. The CDR3: CASSYSTDLNSPLHF. The CDR3 DNA is TGTGCCAGCAGTTACTCGACAGATCTTAATTCACCCCTCCACTTT.

The chain combines TRBV5-1 with TRBJ1-5, with TRBD1 identical over 8 bases. The germline V gene encodes CDR1 SGHRS and CDR2 YFSETQ. This CDR3 is built from 15 residues. The trim removed 6 bases at V and 2 bases at J, leaving 7 bases unmatched. This chain's CDR3 is CASKSGQEGNQPQHF. CDR3 bases: TGCGCCAGCAAGTCGGGACAGGAGGGCAATCAGCCCCAGCATTTT.

V and J are TRBV7-6 and TRBJ2-1; no clear D gene. Trimming removed 1 base at V and 5 bases at J, with 18 bases between. Germline V gene lookup returns CDR1 SGHVS and CDR2 FNYEAQ. CDR3 length: 17 amino acids. The DNA of the CDR3 is TGTGCCAGCAGCTTAGGTTCGCGGCCATCTACCGACAATGAGCAGTTCTTC. Protein product: CASSLGSRPSTDNEQFF. Complete variable domain (other parts from reference TRBV7-6 and TRBJ2-1): GAGVSQSPRYKVTKRGQDVALRCDPISGHVSLYWYRQALGQGPEFLTYFNYEAQQDKSGLPNDRFSAERPEGSISTLTIQRTEQRDSAMYRCASSLGSRPSTDNEQFFGPGTRLTVL.

The rearrangement links TRBV7-2 to TRBJ1-1; 11 positions agree with TRBD1. The CDR3 length is 16 residues. Germline CDR1 and CDR2: SGHTA and FQGNSA. Trimming removed 2 bases from V and 5 bases from J; junction bases left unmatched: 7. CDR3: CASSLSWTGGKTEAFF. The CDR3 DNA follows: TGTGCCAGCAGCTTATCCTGGACAGGGGGCAAGACTGAAGCTTTCTTT.

V usage is TRBV5-1 and J usage is TRBJ2-2; 7 bases map to TRBD1. V lost 4 bases, J lost 6 bases, and 12 bases stayed unmatched. The CDR3 spans 16 residues. The germline CDR1 and CDR2 sequences are SGHRS and YFSETQ. CDR3 in amino acids: CASSRGQTGVSGELFF. The CDR3 DNA sequence: TGCGCCAGCAGCCGGGGACAGACTGGAGTGTCCGGGGAGCTGTTTTTT.

A single count supports this clone. The chain carries TRBV30 and TRBJ2-2, with 9 nucleotides matching TRBD2. V lost 2 bases, J lost 3 bases, and 4 bases stayed unmatched. Germline loops: CDR1 GTSNPN, CDR2 SVGIG (reference sequence). The CDR3 has 15 residues. The CDR3 DNA follows: TGTGCCTGGAGTTTAGCGGGGGCAGACACCGGGGAGCTGTTTTTT. Translating it yields CAWSLAGADTGELFF.

The V and J genes are TRBV19 and TRBJ1-2, with D tentatively TRBD1 (6 bases). The CDR3 is made up of 14 amino acids. Between the trimmed V and J ends, which lost 6 bases and 5 bases, there was a span of 16 bases. The V gene's germline CDR1 is LNHDA and CDR2 SQIVND (reference sequence). DNA for the CDR3: TGTGCCAGTAGCACGCAACAGGGCGCGTATGGCTACACCTTC. Translated: CASSTQQGAYGYTF.

The V call is TRBV11-2, the J call TRBJ2-7; TRBD2 might be the D (6 bases). The CDR3 sequence is 15 residues long. V lost 5 bases and J 0 bases, leaving 14 bases between the germline ends. The germline V gene encodes CDR1 SGHAT and CDR2 FQNNGV. CDR3 in amino acids: CASSRGIAGSYEQYF. The CDR3 coding sequence is TGTGCCAGCAGCCGGGGGATCGCGGGCTCCTACGAGCAGTACTTC.

This chain connects TRBV28 to TRBJ1-3; 7 positions match TRBD1. The CDR3 is made up of 16 amino acids. The trim removed 4 bases at V and 0 bases at J, leaving 6 bases unmatched. The germline V gene encodes CDR1 MDHEN and CDR2 SYDVKM. In DNA, the CDR3 is TGTGCCAGCAGTTCGCCGGGACAGAGCTCTGGAAACACCATATATTTT. Its protein is CASSSPGQSSGNTIYF. The full variable domain, rest sourced from reference TRBV28 and TRBJ1-3, is DVKVTQSSRYLVKRTGEKVFLECVQDMDHENMFWYRQDPGLGLRLIYFSYDVKMKEKGDIPEGYSVSREKKERFSLILESASTNQTSMYLCASSSPGQSSGNTIYFGEGSWLTVV.

This chain links TRBV2 with TRBJ1-2; D is unresolved. The V end lost 6 bases, the J end lost 2 bases, and 13 bases lay between the germline ends. This CDR3 has 14 residues. In germline, CDR1 is SNHLY, CDR2 FYNNEI. The CDR3 coding sequence is TGTGCCAGCAGGCGTTCGTGGGCCAACTATGGCTACACCTTC. It translates to CASRRSWANYGYTF.

The chain is built from TRBV21-1 and TRBJ2-7; TRBD2 was called by the table and not checked on the DNA. TRBV21-1 is classified as a pseudogene. The CDR3 covers 14 residues. CDR3 DNA sequence: TGTGCCAGGGGGAGTACGGGGGTTCCCTACGAGCAGTACTTC. Translating gives CARGSTGVPYEQYF.

The DNA of the CDR3 is TGTGCCAGCAGTTTAGGGACAGGGTTCATCACTGAAGCTTTCTTT. This gives the protein CASSLGTGFITEAFF. This chain links TRBV28 with TRBJ1-1, with 9 bases lining up with TRBD1. The length of the CDR3 is 15 residues. The J segment lost 4 bases and the V segment lost 2 bases, leaving 5 bases of the junction unmatched. The germline CDR1 and CDR2 sequences are MDHEN and SYDVKM.

The chain combines TRBV3-1 (or the pseudogene TRBV3-2) with TRBJ2-7; D not certain. V was trimmed by 2 bases and J by 4 bases, leaving 12 bases between them. In germline, CDR1 is LGHDT, CDR2 YNNKEL (reference sequence). The CDR3 contains 14 residues. In DNA form, the CDR3 reads TGTGCCAGCAGCCAAAGGCTCAGCGATTACGAGCAGTACTTC. It is translated as CASSQRLSDYEQYF.

The chain is built from TRBV30 and TRBJ1-5; D is ambiguous. This CDR3 has 13 residues. Germline V CDR1 and CDR2: GTSNPN, SVGIG (reference sequence). V was trimmed by 3 bases and J by 3 bases, leaving 9 bases between them. The CDR3 sequence is CAWSQSANQPQHF. Here the CDR3 DNA reads TGTGCCTGGAGCCAGTCCGCCAATCAGCCCCAGCATTTT.

The CDR3: CASSVRDSRSGANVLTF. The DNA of the CDR3 is TGTGCCAGCAGCGTCCGGGACTCCCGCTCTGGGGCCAACGTCCTGACTTTC. The chain uses TRBV9 and TRBJ2-6; perhaps TRBD2 as D (6 bases). CDR3 length: 17 amino acids. CDR1 is SGDLS and CDR2 is YYNGEE in the germline V gene. V was trimmed by 2 bases and J by 0 bases, leaving 12 bases between them.

The table lists this clone with a count of one. V usage is TRBV9 and J usage is TRBJ2-2, with 8 positions matching TRBD2. CDR1 SGDLS and CDR2 YYNGEE come from the germline V gene. CDR3 length equals 16 residues. V lost 1 base and J lost 4; bases outside the gene matches: 6. The CDR3 region is CASSVSGGLGTGELFF. CDR3 in DNA: TGTGCCAGCAGCGTATCGGGGGGGCTTGGCACCGGGGAGCTGTTTTTT.

The V gene is TRBV28, the J gene TRBJ1-5; no definite D call. The CDR3 runs to 14 residues. Trimming cost V 7 bases and J 3 bases, with 13 bases left between them. CDR1 MDHEN and CDR2 SYDVKM come from the germline V gene. CDR3 sequence (DNA): TGTGCCAGCAACGCTCGGCGGGACAATCAGCCCCAGCATTTT. It encodes CASNARRDNQPQHF.

The chain combines TRBV27 with TRBJ2-7, with D possibly being TRBD2 (6 bases). CDR1 and CDR2 (germline): MNHEY, SMNVEV (reference sequence). The CDR3 contains 18 residues. Trimming stripped 2 bases from V and 5 bases from J, with 25 bases between. As DNA, the CDR3 is TGTGCCAGCAGTTTACGGCGCCTATTGCGGGAAGGGGTTCACGAGCAGTACTTC. This sequence encodes CASSLRRLLREGVHEQYF.

The chain has TRBV7-9 and TRBJ1-6; TRBD1 aligns across 7 bases. The CDR3 totals 14 residues. The V gene end was trimmed by 2 bases and the J gene end by 9 bases; junction bases not matched to a gene: 4. From germline, CDR1 is SEHNR and CDR2 FQNEAQ (reference sequence). This CDR3 reads CASSLTGVSSPLHF. The CDR3 nucleotides are TGTGCCAGCAGCTTAACAGGGGTCAGTTCACCCCTCCACTTT.

This clone has more than one count but fewer than ten. The chain combines TRBV10-1 with TRBJ1-5, with 9 bases identical to TRBD1. The CDR3 covers 23 residues. CDR1 and CDR2 (germline): WNHNN, SYGVQD (reference sequence). After removal of 7 bases from V and 5 bases from J, the junction contained 33 bases not matched to a gene. This CDR3 is CASTQKGAGTGSKGQTGYQPQHF. Written as DNA, the CDR3 is TGCGCCAGCACGCAAAAAGGGGCCGGGACAGGGTCAAAGGGACAGACGGGCTATCAGCCCCAGCATTTT.

The chain joins TRBV28 to TRBJ2-1; D ambiguous. This CDR3 region has 12 residues. The germline V gene encodes CDR1 MDHEN and CDR2 SYDVKM. Trimming removed 3 bases from V and 10 bases from J, with 10 bases in between. The CDR3 sequence is CASSFSRWEQFF. CDR3 in DNA: TGTGCCAGCAGTTTCTCACGGTGGGAGCAGTTCTTC. The full variable domain, completed using reference TRBV28 and TRBJ2-1, is DVKVTQSSRYLVKRTGEKVFLECVQDMDHENMFWYRQDPGLGLRLIYFSYDVKMKEKGDIPEGYSVSREKKERFSLILESASTNQTSMYLCASSFSRWEQFFGPGTRLTVL.

The chain has TRBV6-5 and TRBJ2-2; D ambiguous. The germline CDR1 and CDR2 sequences are MNHEY and SVGAGI. The CDR3 is 13 residues long. Between the trimmed V and J ends, which lost 6 bases and 2 bases, there was a span of 7 bases. The CDR3 protein is CASRTYNTGELFF. Written as DNA, the CDR3 is TGTGCCAGCAGGACTTACAACACCGGGGAGCTGTTTTTT.